This T cell receptor (beta chain) derives from a study of T cell responses to AZD1222 COVID-19 vaccine. The study, taken as a whole, reports: It should be noted that donors were predominantly white British and more often female, and clonal diversity was possibly underestimated. Nearly half of spike-specific TCRs reportedly go after variant regions that carry no mutations.

Both about-4-week and about-12-week second-dose recipients were combined. Profiling relied on immunoSEQ multiplex PCR, and the TCRdb table lists in-frame clones only, not all of them. This sample carries 150,000 to 200,000 clones, roughly 94% of them seen once, and the ten largest clones take 1% to 1.5%. Turning to this clone: Its antigen is unknown.

J was trimmed by 5 bases and V by 8 bases; bases with no gene match: 11. Germline V gene data show CDR1 as MNHEY and CDR2 as SMNVEV (reference sequence). This CDR3 contains 16 residues. Sequenced material: peripheral blood, taken 28 days after the second AZD1222 dose. The chain employs TRBV27 and TRBJ2-2, with 10 positions matching TRBD1. The sequence was collected from an adult who received the AZD1222 COVID-19 vaccine. CDR3 sequence (DNA): TGTGCCAGCGGGCCACTTGGGACAGGGGAGACCGGGGAGCTGTTTTTT. Its protein product is CASGPLGTGETGELFF.